Shown below are 15 T cell receptor beta chains from a single sample sequenced in a study of T cell responses to AZD1222 COVID-19 vaccine. This table comes from immunoSEQ multiplex PCR, and its TCRdb copy is limited to in-frame clones, with some not included. The sample yields approximately 120,000 clones, around 87% seen once. The starting material was peripheral blood, obtained 28 days after the second AZD1222 dose. The receptors come from an adult who received the AZD1222 COVID-19 vaccine.

The chain links TRBV30 to TRBJ1-1; no clear D. There are 13 residues in the CDR3. Between the trimmed V and J ends, which lost 4 bases and 1 base, there was a span of 10 bases. Germline loops: CDR1 GTSNPN, CDR2 SVGIG (reference sequence). CDR3 region: CAWTGRRNTEAFF. In DNA, the CDR3 is TGTGCCTGGACCGGACGGCGGAACACTGAAGCTTTCTTT.

The genes are TRBV29-1 and TRBJ2-1; maybe TRBD2 (6 bases). Germline CDR1 is SQVTM and CDR2 is ANQGSEA. Trimming left V 4 bases short and J 1 base short, with 20 bases between. The CDR3 spans 17 residues. This CDR3 reads CSVVPNYGGGSYNEQFF. CDR3 in DNA: TGCAGCGTTGTACCGAATTATGGGGGAGGATCCTACAATGAGCAGTTCTTC.

The gene calls are TRBV5-1 and TRBJ1-3; D is undetermined. The CDR3 spans 17 residues. The germline V and J ends were trimmed by 4 bases and 0 bases, with 17 bases remaining between them. Germline V lookup: CDR1 SGHRS, CDR2 YFSETQ. The DNA for the CDR3 is TGCGCCAGCAGCCCTGGAGATCGGACCCTCTCTGGAAACACCATATATTTT. It yields the protein CASSPGDRTLSGNTIYF.

This sequence joins TRBV6-2 or TRBV6-3 and TRBJ2-7, with TRBD2 matching over 8 bases. The CDR3 contains 17 residues. V lost 0 bases to trimming and J lost 0 bases; unmatched junction nucleotides: 7. Per germline, CDR1 MNHEY and CDR2 SVGEGT. CDR3 loop: CASSYSTGLVNSYEQYF. DNA of the CDR3: TGTGCCAGCAGTTACTCGACGGGACTAGTGAACTCCTACGAGCAGTACTTC.

V is TRBV12-3 or TRBV12-4 and J is TRBJ1-4; tentative D call: TRBD1 (5 bases). Trimming stripped 6 bases from V and 8 bases from J, with 13 bases between. The CDR3 is 13 residues long. The CDR3 loop is CASSPAGREKLFF. In nucleotides, the CDR3 is TGTGCCAGCAGCCCCGCGGGGCGAGAAAAACTGTTTTTT.

The chain links TRBV29-1 to TRBJ1-2; no firm D call. Trimming removed 4 bases from V and 4 bases from J, with 10 bases in between. CDR1 and CDR2 from the germline V gene are SQVTM and ANQGSEA. CDR3 size: 12 residues. The CDR3 sequence is CSVGSDGYGYTF. As DNA, the CDR3 is TGCAGCGTTGGATCGGATGGCTATGGCTACACCTTC.

CDR3 loop: CAIRQDRGYTF. CDR3 bases: TGTGCCATCAGGCAAGACAGGGGCTACACCTTC. The rearrangement uses TRBV10-3 and TRBJ1-2; weak D call: TRBD1 (6 bases). The CDR3 length is 11 residues. V lost 6 bases to trimming and J lost 8 bases, with 10 bases between them. Germline V gives CDR1 ENHRY, CDR2 SYGVKD.

This clone occurred a few times. The gene calls are TRBV13 and TRBJ2-7, with 11 bases identical to TRBD1. This CDR3 region has 15 residues. J gave up 2 bases and V 5 bases, and 5 bases lay outside the gene matches. Germline V gives CDR1 PRHDT, CDR2 FYEKMQ (reference sequence). As DNA, the CDR3 is TGTGCCAGCAGCCCTCCGGGACAGGGGGCCTACGAGCAGTACTTC. Protein product: CASSPPGQGAYEQYF.

The V and J genes are TRBV6-5 and TRBJ2-3, with D perhaps matching TRBD2 (5 bases). The germline CDR1 and CDR2 sequences are MNHEY and SVGAGI. The CDR3 has 14 residues. Trimming pared 8 bases from V and 4 bases from J, leaving 16 bases between. The CDR3 spells CASAAAETPDTQYF. The CDR3 coding sequence is TGTGCCAGCGCCGCAGCGGAGACCCCAGATACGCAGTATTTT.

V usage is TRBV21-1 and J usage is TRBJ2-7; whether TRBD2, the table's D call, matches the DNA was not checked. TRBV21-1 corresponds to a pseudogene. The CDR3 runs to 19 residues. The CDR3 here is CASSKEAGGPATTVYEQYF. CDR3 DNA: TGTGCCAGCAGCAAAGAGGCGGGGGGGCCCGCCACTACTGTCTACGAGCAGTACTTC.

This chain joins TRBV4-1 and TRBJ2-3; 7 bases are a match to TRBD2. The CDR3 sequence is 15 residues long. The germline V gene encodes CDR1 MGHRA and CDR2 YSYEKL. Unmatched junction bases numbered 2, after V lost 0 bases and J lost 2 bases. The CDR3 is CASSQEERDTDTQYF. The CDR3 DNA is TGCGCCAGCAGCCAAGAGGAGCGGGACACAGATACGCAGTATTTT.

The chain links TRBV2 to TRBJ1-2; D might be TRBD1 (6 bases). The length of the CDR3 is 12 residues. V was cut by 3 bases and J by 8 bases, with 10 bases left in between. From germline, CDR1 is SNHLY and CDR2 FYNNEI. The CDR3 nucleotides are TGTGCCAGCAGTGAGGACAGACGGGGCTACACCTTC. Its protein product is CASSEDRRGYTF.

V usage is TRBV18 and J usage is TRBJ1-1, with 10 bases fitting TRBD1. There are 15 residues in the CDR3. Trimming at V came to 5 bases and at J to 4 bases, leaving 7 bases not matched to a gene. Per the germline V gene, CDR1 is KGHSH and CDR2 is LQKENI. CDR3: CASSSLGQGSTEAFF. The DNA of the CDR3 is TGTGCCAGCTCATCCCTGGGACAGGGGAGCACTGAAGCTTTCTTT.

This clone was seen just once. The rearrangement joins TRBV4-3 to TRBJ2-1; 8 bases match TRBD2. Germline V lookup: CDR1 LGHNA, CDR2 YSLEER. The CDR3 loop spans 14 amino acids. Trimming took 0 bases from V and 10 from J; bases not matched to a gene: 5. This chain's CDR3 is CASSQDEGLGEQFF. DNA for the CDR3: TGCGCCAGCAGCCAAGATGAGGGACTAGGGGAGCAGTTCTTC.

This clone was counted a single time. The rearrangement joins TRBV7-8 to TRBJ2-3; D ambiguous. The CDR3 contains 16 residues. V dropped 0 bases and J dropped 2 bases, with 12 bases sitting between them. Germline CDR1 reads SGHVS; CDR2 reads FQNEAQ. CDR3: CASSLALSFPTDTQYF. The CDR3 region has the DNA TGTGCCAGCAGCTTAGCGCTGTCTTTTCCCACAGATACGCAGTATTTT. The full variable domain, in which reference TRBV7-8 and TRBJ2-3 provide the parts outside the CDR3, is GAGVSQSPRYKVAKRGQDVALRCDPISGHVSLFWYQQALGQGPEFLTYFQNEAQLDKSGLPSDRFFAERPEGSVSTLKIQRTQQEDSAVYLCASSLALSFPTDTQYFGPGTRLTVL.